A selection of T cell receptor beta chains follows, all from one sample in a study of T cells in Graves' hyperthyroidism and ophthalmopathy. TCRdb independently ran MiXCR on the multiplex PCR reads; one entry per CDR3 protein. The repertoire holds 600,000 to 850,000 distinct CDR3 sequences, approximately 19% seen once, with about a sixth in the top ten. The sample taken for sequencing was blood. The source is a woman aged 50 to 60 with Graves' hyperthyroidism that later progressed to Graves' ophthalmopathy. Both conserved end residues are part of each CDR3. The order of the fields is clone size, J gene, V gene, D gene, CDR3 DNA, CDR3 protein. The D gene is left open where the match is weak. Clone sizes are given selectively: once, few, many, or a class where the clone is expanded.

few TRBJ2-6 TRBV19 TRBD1 TGTGCCAGTAGTAGAAACAGGGGGGATGGGGCCAACGTCCTGACTTTC CASSRNRGDGANVLTF
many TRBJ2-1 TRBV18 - TGTGCCAGCTCAACTGCTGACAGGAGCAATGAGCAGTTCTTC CASSTADRSNEQFF
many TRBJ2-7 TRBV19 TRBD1 TGTGCCAGTAGTATGGGACAGGGGGCGGAGGAAACCTACGAGCAGTACTTC CASSMGQGAEETYEQYF
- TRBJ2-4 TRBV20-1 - TGCAGTGCCTCACAAGAAAACATTCAGTACTTC CSASQENIQYF
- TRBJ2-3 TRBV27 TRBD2 TGTGCCAGCAGTTTATCGACTTACCGGGGGGGAGATACGCAGTATTTT CASSLSTYRGGDTQYF
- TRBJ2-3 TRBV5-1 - TGCGCCAGCAGCTTTTCCGTTAGTCCCCTATCCGCGGATACGCAGTATTTT CASSFSVSPLSADTQYF
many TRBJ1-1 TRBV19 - TGTGCCAGTAGTAAACAGGGTATGAACACTGAAGCTTTCTTT CASSKQGMNTEAFF
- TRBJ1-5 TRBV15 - TGTGCCACCAGCAGAGATGAGCAGACAGCCTATAGCAATCAGCCCCAGCATTTT CATSRDEQTAYSNQPQHF
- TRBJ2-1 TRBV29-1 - TGCAGCGTTGAGGTGCCCGACCCGAGCTCCTACAATGAGCAGTTCTTC CSVEVPDPSSYNEQFF
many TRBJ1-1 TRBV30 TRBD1 TGTGCCTGGGCACAGGGGGGTGGCACTGAAGCTTTCTTT CAWAQGGGTEAFF
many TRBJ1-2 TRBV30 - TGTGCCTGGAGTATTGGCAGGGACCAGGGTGGCTACACCTTC CAWSIGRDQGGYTF
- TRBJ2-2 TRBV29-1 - TGCAGCGTCGCGAGGTTAGCAGGCGGGGAGCTGTTTTTT CSVARLAGGELFF
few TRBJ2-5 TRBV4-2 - TGTGCCAGCAGCCAAGAACGGCTAGCGCTGACTGAGACCCAGTACTTC CASSQERLALTETQYF
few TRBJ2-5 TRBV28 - TGTGCCAGCAGTTCCTGGACTGCAAAGACCCAGTACTTC CASSSWTAKTQYF
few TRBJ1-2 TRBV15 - TGTGCCACCAGCAGATCCTGGGACGGCTATGGCTACACCTTC CATSRSWDGYGYTF
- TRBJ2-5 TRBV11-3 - TGTGCCAGCAGCCAAGATGGACTAACTACGGATCAAGAGACCCAGTACTTC CASSQDGLTTDQETQYF
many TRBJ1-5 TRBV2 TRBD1 TGTGCCAGCAGACCGGGACAGGGATTTCAGCCCCAGCATTTT CASRPGQGFQPQHF
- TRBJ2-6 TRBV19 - TGTGCCAGTTTTCTGTCAGGGGCCAACGTCCTGACTTTC CASFLSGANVLTF
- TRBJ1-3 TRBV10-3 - TGTGCCATCATTACTGGAAACACCATATATTTT CAIITGNTIYF
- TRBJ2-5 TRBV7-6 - TGTGCCAGCAGCCCCGTTCTGCGAGAGACCCAGTACTTC CASSPVLRETQYF
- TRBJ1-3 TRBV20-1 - TGCAGTGCTAGCAGTTTCGGGGGGCCAGGGGACACCATATATTTT CSASSFGGPGDTIYF
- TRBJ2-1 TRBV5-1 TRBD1 TGCGCCAGCAGCTTGGTGGGACAGGGGTTTCATGAGCAGTTCTTC CASSLVGQGFHEQFF
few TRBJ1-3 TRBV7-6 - TGTGCCAGCAGCTTAGGTGGTTCGGCTGGAAACACCATATATTTT CASSLGGSAGNTIYF
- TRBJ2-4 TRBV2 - TGTGCCAGCAGTGTCTCGGGGGCTATCGACAAAAACATTCAGTACTTC CASSVSGAIDKNIQYF
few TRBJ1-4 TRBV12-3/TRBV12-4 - TGTGCCAGCAGTTTAGGGGGGCCCCTTACTACTAATGAAAAACTGTTTTTT CASSLGGPLTTNEKLFF
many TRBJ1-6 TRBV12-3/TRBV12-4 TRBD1 TGTGCCAGCAGCGCCGGGACAGGGCCGAGCTCCTATAATTCACCCCTCCACTTT CASSAGTGPSSYNSPLHF
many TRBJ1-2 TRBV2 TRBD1 TGTGCCAGCAGCACAGGGGACGAAGGGGGCTACACCTTC CASSTGDEGGYTF
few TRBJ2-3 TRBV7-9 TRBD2 TGTGCCAGCACCAACCTAGCGGGGGAGGGAGATACGCAGTATTTT CASTNLAGEGDTQYF
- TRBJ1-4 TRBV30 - TGTGCCTGGAGTGTACTACCCCGGGAGAGCGAAAAACTGTTTTTT CAWSVLPRESEKLFF
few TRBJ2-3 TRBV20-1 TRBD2 TGCAGTGACACTAGCGGGCCAGCAGATACGCAGTATTTT CSDTSGPADTQYF
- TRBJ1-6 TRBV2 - TGTGCCAGCAACCTGACCCCGTGGGGGAAAAATTCACCCCTCCACTTT CASNLTPWGKNSPLHF
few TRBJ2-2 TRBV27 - TGTGCCAGCAGTTTCCTTCGGGCCACCGGGGAGCTGTTTTTT CASSFLRATGELFF
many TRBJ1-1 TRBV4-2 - TGTGCCAGCAGCCAAAAAGACGGGGGTAGTGAGACTGAAGCTTTCTTT CASSQKDGGSETEAFF
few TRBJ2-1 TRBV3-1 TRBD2 TGTGCCAGCAGCCAAATAGCGGGGAGCTCCTACAATGAGCAGTTCTTC CASSQIAGSSYNEQFF
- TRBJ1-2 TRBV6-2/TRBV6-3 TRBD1 TGTGCCAGCAGTTACCCAGGGGGCGCGAATGGCTACACCTTC CASSYPGGANGYTF
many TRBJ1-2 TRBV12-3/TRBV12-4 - TGTGCCAGCAGTTTTACCCACTATGGCTACACCTTC CASSFTHYGYTF
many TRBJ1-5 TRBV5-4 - TGTGCCAGCAGCTTGGCGGGGGTCGATCAGCCCCAGCATTTT CASSLAGVDQPQHF
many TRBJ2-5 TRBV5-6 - TGTGCCAGCAGCCCGATAGAGCTCGGGGGGACCCAGTACTTC CASSPIELGGTQYF
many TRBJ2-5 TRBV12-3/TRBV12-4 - TGTGCCAGCAGTTTCGCGGGGTTTGCACAAGAGACCCAGTACTTC CASSFAGFAQETQYF
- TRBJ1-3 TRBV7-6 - TGTGCCAGCAGCTCCGGACGGGACTCTGGAAGCACCATATATTTT CASSSGRDSGSTIYF
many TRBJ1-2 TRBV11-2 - TGTGCCAGCAGCCCAGGGTACAGGGACCCAGATGGCTACACCTTC CASSPGYRDPDGYTF
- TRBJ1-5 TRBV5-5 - TGTGCCAGCAGCTTGGCGCAGGGTCCCATGGGCAATCAGCCCCAGCATTTT CASSLAQGPMGNQPQHF
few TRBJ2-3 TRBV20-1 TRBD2 TGCAGTCAACCTGGCGGGGGGGCCCGGCGCACAGATACGCAGTATTTT CSQPGGGARRTDTQYF
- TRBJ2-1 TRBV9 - TGTGCCAGCAGCGTATCATACGATAGGAGGAGGGTCGACAATGAGCAGTTCTTC CASSVSYDRRRVDNEQFF
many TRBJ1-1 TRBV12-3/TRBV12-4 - TGTGCCAGCAGTTTAGGTTCGGGATCGAACACTGAAGCTTTCTTT CASSLGSGSNTEAFF
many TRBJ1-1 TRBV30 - TGTGCCTGGAGTGTACAAGTGGACCGTGAAGCTTTCTTT CAWSVQVDREAFF
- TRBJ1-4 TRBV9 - TGTGCCAGCAGCGCCGGAGACGGACCAACTAATGAAAAACTGTTTTTT CASSAGDGPTNEKLFF
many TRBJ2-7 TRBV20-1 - TGCAGTGCTAGTAGCAGGTTCCGAGGGGACTACGAGCAGTACTTC CSASSRFRGDYEQYF
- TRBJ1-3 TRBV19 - TGTGCCAGCCTGTCCGTCGGGGAAGAAAACACCATATATTTT CASLSVGEENTIYF
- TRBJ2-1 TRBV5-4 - TGTGCCAGCAGCTTGGCCCGGACCTACAATGAGCAGTTCTTC CASSLARTYNEQFF
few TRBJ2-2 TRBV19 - TGTGCCAGCACCCCACCGTTGGGCAGTCCCGGGGAGCTGTTTTTT CASTPPLGSPGELFF